What follows are 23 T cell receptor beta chains derived from one specimen sequenced in a study of cytomegalovirus exposure and HLA in healthy donors. PCR involved 60 Vbeta and 13 Jbeta primers. Libraries were prepared by immunoSEQ multiplex PCR; TCRdb keeps only in-frame clonotypes and omits some of them. The sample holds tens of thousands of clones; roughly 88% are singletons and the top ten take approximately 20%. Sequenced: PBMCs. Every receptor here comes from a man in his 70s in good health and CMV-seropositive.

The chain employs TRBV4-3 and TRBJ2-4, with D perhaps TRBD1 (6 bases). V was shortened by 1 base and J by 6 bases, with 10 bases between the two germline ends. CDR3 length: 14 residues. Germline V CDR1 and CDR2: LGHNA, YSLEER. The CDR3 region is CASSQVLGGNIQYF. CDR3 sequence (DNA): TGCGCCAGCAGCCAAGTTCTAGGGGGAAACATTCAGTACTTC.

The chain couples TRBV28 to TRBJ2-3, with D maybe TRBD2 (5 bases). Germline V gene data show CDR1 as MDHEN and CDR2 as SYDVKM. V was pared by 1 base and J by 0 bases, with 8 bases between. CDR3 length: 15 amino acids. CDR3 sequence reads: CASSLSGGSTDTQYF. The CDR3 DNA reads as TGTGCCAGCAGTTTATCAGGCGGGAGCACAGATACGCAGTATTTT.

This clone appeared a single time. J is TRBJ2-7 and V is TRBV18; 7 nucleotides align to TRBD1. The CDR3 contains 15 residues. The V gene's germline CDR1 is KGHSH and CDR2 LQKENI. V shed 2 bases, J shed 3 bases, and the junction held 7 bases outside the gene matches. For the CDR3, the DNA is TGTGCCAGCTCACCATCCGGGACAGTCCACTACGAGCAGTACTTC. This sequence encodes CASSPSGTVHYEQYF.

This clone was counted only a few times. The rearrangement uses TRBV6-1 and TRBJ2-1, with TRBD2 matching over 10 bases. There are 15 residues in the CDR3. The germline V gene encodes CDR1 MNHNS and CDR2 SASEGT. Losses at the gene ends were 3 bases for V and 4 bases for J; bases not matched to a gene: 3. CDR3 bases: TGTGCCAGCAGTGATAGCGGGAGGACTTACAATGAGCAGTTCTTC. Encoded protein: CASSDSGRTYNEQFF.

The gene calls are TRBV18 and TRBJ1-1; the D is unclear. The CDR3 covers 15 residues. CDR1 and CDR2 from the germline V gene are KGHSH and LQKENI. V dropped 3 bases and J dropped 0 bases, with 11 bases sitting between them. CDR3 sequence: CASSPRTVLNTEAFF. CDR3 bases: TGTGCCAGCTCACCGCGAACAGTGCTGAACACTGAAGCTTTCTTT.

This clone came up a few times. The rearrangement links TRBV7-3 to TRBJ1-1, with D tentatively TRBD1 (6 bases). Germline V gene data show CDR1 as SGHTA and CDR2 as FQGTGA. The V and J ends lost 5 bases and 7 bases respectively, with 17 bases between them. The CDR3 consists of 14 residues. The CDR3 reads CASSATSGGREAFF. CDR3 bases: TGTGCCAGCAGCGCTACCTCCGGGGGGCGTGAAGCTTTCTTT.

The genes are TRBV5-1 and TRBJ2-5; TRBD2 matches 8 bases. From germline, CDR1 is SGHRS and CDR2 YFSETQ. There are 16 residues in the CDR3. V was pared by 3 bases and J by 7 bases, with 14 bases of the junction left unmatched. The CDR3 here is CASSYGTRGEQATQYF. In DNA, the CDR3 is TGCGCCAGCAGCTATGGGACTAGAGGGGAGCAGGCGACCCAGTACTTC.

This chain connects TRBV18 to TRBJ2-6; perhaps TRBD2 as D (5 bases). Deletions cut 3 bases from V and 4 bases from J, with 10 bases between. From germline, CDR1 is KGHSH and CDR2 LQKENI. The CDR3 consists of 15 residues. The DNA for the CDR3 is TGTGCCAGCTCACCGGACTTAGCGGGGGCCAACGTCCTGACTTTC. Its protein is CASSPDLAGANVLTF.

This rearrangement joins TRBV7-2 to TRBJ2-3, with D possibly matching TRBD2 (5 bases). The CDR3 covers 14 residues. Trimming took 7 bases from V and 3 from J, leaving 14 bases between them. Germline values: CDR1 SGHTA, CDR2 FQGNSA. The CDR3 reads CASTSRRGTDTQYF. CDR3 DNA sequence: TGTGCCAGCACCTCTCGCCGGGGAACAGATACGCAGTATTTT. The full variable domain, with the rest looked up from reference TRBV7-2 and TRBJ2-3, is GAGVSQSPSNKVTEKGKDVELRCDPISGHTALYWYRQSLGQGLEFLIYFQGNSAPDKSGLPSDRFSAERTGGSVSTLTIQRTQQEDSAVYLCASTSRRGTDTQYFGPGTRLTVL.

This chain joins TRBV5-1 and TRBJ2-5; a weak D match, TRBD1 (6 bases). Deletions cut 5 bases from V and 5 bases from J, with 19 bases between. Germline V lookup: CDR1 SGHRS, CDR2 YFSETQ. The CDR3 is made up of 15 amino acids. The DNA of the CDR3 is TGCGCCAGCAGTGGGGGCGGAACGGCAGGGGAGACCCAGTACTTC. Protein sequence: CASSGGGTAGETQYF. The complete variable domain, with remaining parts taken from reference TRBV5-1 and TRBJ2-5, reads KAGVTQTPRYLIKTRGQQVTLSCSPISGHRSVSWYQQTPGQGLQFLFEYFSETQRNKGNFPGRFSGRQFSNSRSEMNVSTLELGDSALYLCASSGGGTAGETQYFGPGTRLLVL.

This sequence joins TRBV5-8 and TRBJ2-5; possibly TRBD2 for D (7 bases). Germline-derived CDR1 and CDR2 are SGHTS and YDEGEE. This CDR3 spans 15 amino acids. V was pared by 0 bases and J by 7 bases, with 16 bases between. This chain's CDR3 is CASSLGVRGPPTQYF. CDR3 nucleotide sequence: TGTGCCAGCAGCTTGGGGGTGCGGGGGCCGCCGACCCAGTACTTC.

The chain recombines TRBV30 with TRBJ2-1; 7 bases line up with TRBD1. V lost 6 bases and J lost 4; bases outside the gene matches: 6. The CDR3 totals 13 residues. Germline CDR1 GTSNPN, CDR2 SVGIG (reference sequence). This CDR3 is CACPGQSYNEQFF. The DNA of the CDR3 is TGTGCCTGTCCGGGACAGAGTTACAATGAGCAGTTCTTC.

The gene calls are TRBV30 and TRBJ2-7; D gene unclear. Germline V gives CDR1 GTSNPN, CDR2 SVGIG (reference sequence). The CDR3 is 13 residues long. V shed 5 bases and J shed 6 bases, with 17 bases lying between them. The DNA of the CDR3 is TGTGCCTGGGACCTTCTTCGAGGAACCGAGCAGTACTTC. Encoded protein: CAWDLLRGTEQYF.

In its sample, this clone was seen once. V gene TRBV6-5 combines with J gene TRBJ1-2, with TRBD1 identical over 11 bases. This CDR3 is built from 16 residues. The germline gives CDR1 MNHEY, CDR2 SVGAGI. V lost 2 bases to trimming and J lost 1 base; unmatched junction nucleotides: 3. The CDR3 DNA reads as TGTGCCAGCAGTTACGGGACAGGGGGATTTAACTATGGCTACACCTTC. This gives the protein CASSYGTGGFNYGYTF.

V is TRBV9 and J is TRBJ1-1; no definite D call. Looked up from germline, CDR1 is SGDLS and CDR2 is YYNGEE. The CDR3 length is 14 residues. Trimming removed 3 bases at V and 3 bases at J, with 12 bases between. The DNA for the CDR3 is TGTGCCAGCAGCGAGGCCCCCCGGGACACTGAAGCTTTCTTT. This gives the protein CASSEAPRDTEAFF.

The CDR3 is CASRQGSSAETQYF. In DNA form, the CDR3 reads TGTGCCAGCAGACAGGGGAGTTCCGCAGAGACCCAGTACTTC. The chain recombines TRBV7-6 with TRBJ2-5; 7 bases are shared with TRBD1. This CDR3 is 14 amino acids long. Germline V lookup: CDR1 SGHVS, CDR2 FNYEAQ. The V and J ends lost 6 bases and 4 bases, in that order; junction bases with no gene match: 8.

The V and J genes are TRBV18 and TRBJ2-7, with 9 bases fitting TRBD1. The V gene's germline CDR1 is KGHSH and CDR2 LQKENI. Germline trimming cut 4 bases from V and 3 bases from J; bases unmatched to any gene: 7. The CDR3 runs to 15 residues. The DNA of the CDR3 is TGTGCCAGCTCACTCCCGGGACAGGGCTTCTACGAGCAGTACTTC. Translated, it gives CASSLPGQGFYEQYF.

J is TRBJ1-2 and V is TRBV1; TRBD1, as called in the table, went unchecked against the DNA. TRBV1 is given as a pseudogene. This CDR3 region has 17 residues. CDR3 in DNA: TGCACCAGCAGCCAAGTGCGACAGGATGGCAATAACTATGGCTACACCTTC. Translating it yields CTSSQVRQDGNNYGYTF.

The CDR3 DNA reads TGTGCCAGCACCCTCGACCCGGGCACTGAAGCTTTCTTT. Translated: CASTLDPGTEAFF. The chain combines TRBV6-6 with TRBJ1-1; D not certain. From germline, CDR1 is MNHNY and CDR2 SVGAGI (reference sequence). The CDR3 runs to 13 residues. Trimming took 7 bases from V and 4 from J, leaving 13 bases between them.

V usage is TRBV19 and J usage is TRBJ2-6; no definite D call. This CDR3 spans 15 amino acids. The V and J ends lost 7 bases and 1 base respectively, with 11 bases between them. Germline CDR1 is LNHDA and CDR2 is SQIVND (reference sequence). The CDR3 DNA reads as TGTGCCAGTACCCCGACACAGTCTGGGGCCAACGTCCTGACTTTC. Encoded protein: CASTPTQSGANVLTF.

The chain has TRBV6-5 and TRBJ1-2; D uncertain. Germline CDR1 is MNHEY and CDR2 is SVGAGI. The V and J ends lost 6 bases and 2 bases respectively, with 13 bases between them. The CDR3 loop spans 14 amino acids. DNA of the CDR3: TGTGCCAGCAGGAGGGATATAGGAAACTATGGCTACACCTTC. Amino acids: CASRRDIGNYGYTF.

This sequence joins TRBV28 and TRBJ1-4, with a weak D call TRBD1 (6 bases). This CDR3 contains 15 residues. The ends were cut back, 6 bases at V and 0 bases at J, with 11 bases in the middle. Germline V gives CDR1 MDHEN, CDR2 SYDVKM. The DNA for the CDR3 is TGTGCCAGCAGCCGGACAGTAGCAACTAATGAAAAACTGTTTTTT. Translated: CASSRTVATNEKLFF. The full variable domain, its missing parts supplied by reference TRBV28 and TRBJ1-4, is DVKVTQSSRYLVKRTGEKVFLECVQDMDHENMFWYRQDPGLGLRLIYFSYDVKMKEKGDIPEGYSVSREKKERFSLILESASTNQTSMYLCASSRTVATNEKLFFGSGTQLSVL.

This clone was detected a few times. The chain is built from TRBV28 and TRBJ2-7; 7 bases are shared with TRBD2. The CDR3 is 14 residues long. In germline, CDR1 is MDHEN, CDR2 SYDVKM. The V segment lost 3 bases and the J segment 2 bases; nucleotides outside the gene matches: 4. The CDR3 nucleotides read TGTGCCAGCAGTTTGGGACTACCTGCCTACGAGCAGTACTTC. Translating gives CASSLGLPAYEQYF.